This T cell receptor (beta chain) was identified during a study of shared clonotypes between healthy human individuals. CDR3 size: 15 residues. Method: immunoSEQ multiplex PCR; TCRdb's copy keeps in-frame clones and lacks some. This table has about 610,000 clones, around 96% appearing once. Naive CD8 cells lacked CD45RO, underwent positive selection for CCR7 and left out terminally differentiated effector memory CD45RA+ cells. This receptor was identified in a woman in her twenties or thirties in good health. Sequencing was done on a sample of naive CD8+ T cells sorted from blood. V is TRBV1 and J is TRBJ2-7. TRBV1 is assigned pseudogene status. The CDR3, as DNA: TGCACCAGCAGCCAAACGGGGCCAGCCGGAAACGAGCAGTACTTC. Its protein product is CTSSQTGPAGNEQYF.